This TCR beta chain was sequenced for a study of regulatory T cells in long-lasting Graves disease. Time point described: newly diagnosed GD, antithyroid drugs for less than 3 months. Researchers made the TCR library from RNA that was extracted from PBMCs. V was clipped by 2 bases and J by 3 bases, with 9 bases between them. The CDR3 length is 14 residues. Building the TCR beta libraries relied on iRepertoire HTBI primers, and CDR3 regions underwent Arm-PCR. TCRdb reprocessed the multiplex PCR reads via MiXCR and lists one record per CDR3 protein. The sample shows about 500,000 distinct CDR3 sequences, around 15% of them seen only once. The sample was also reused in another study, on T cells in Graves' hyperthyroidism and ophthalmopathy. This second study notes: Carried out on the TCR CDR3, a first-round RT-PCR used the HTBI primer set. Model output signaled ophthalmopathy a median approximately 6.2 months ahead of onset.

The chain carries TRBV12-3 or TRBV12-4 and TRBJ2-3; D not resolved. This sample comprised peripheral blood mononuclear cells (PBMCs), obtained at new diagnosis, from a patient treated with antithyroid drugs. This receptor was obtained from a man aged 35-49 years with Graves disease. CDR3 residues: CASSLRLRTDTQYF. CDR3 nucleotides: TGTGCCAGCAGTTTACGACTGAGAACAGATACGCAGTATTTT.